This T cell receptor (beta chain) was profiled in a study of response to subunit inactivated influenza vaccine. Study results and limitations: There was a suggestion from the authors that each seasonal influenza vaccination recruits few new T cells.

This clonotype was picked up a small number of times. Its antigen is not identified. In TCRdb, the RT-PCR reads were re-called with MiXCR into one record per CDR3 protein. The data hold approximately 480,000 distinct CDR3 sequences, with approximately 11% observed a single time. Losses at the gene ends were 5 bases for V and 7 bases for J; bases not matched to a gene: 8. This CDR3 contains 14 residues. CDR1 is DFQATT, CDR2 SNEGSKA, per germline (reference sequence). This clonotype originated in a man over 45 who received an inactivated influenza vaccine. Sequencing used PBMCs from blood, obtained 40 to 50 days after vaccination. The chain joins TRBV20-1 to TRBJ1-4, with 9 nucleotides matching TRBD1. The CDR3 spells CSAPRTGAPEKLFF. The CDR3 nucleotides read TGCAGTGCTCCCCGGACAGGGGCCCCTGAAAAACTGTTTTTT.